The rows below give T cell receptor beta chains drawn from one sample of a study of regulatory T cells in long-lasting Graves disease. TCRdb re-called the multiplex PCR reads through MiXCR, storing one row per CDR3 protein. The sample contains about 440,000 distinct CDR3 sequences, about a sixth of which appear only once. The sample was also linked to a second study, of T cells in Graves' hyperthyroidism and ophthalmopathy.

The sample consisted of peripheral blood mononuclear cells (PBMCs), taken at new diagnosis, from a patient treated with antithyroid drugs. The source of these receptors is a woman under 30 with Graves disease. Each CDR3 is given with its conserved first and last residue. A D gene is named only where the DNA matches it firmly. Not every row has a clone size; where given, it reads once, few, many or a size class.

CDR3aa: CAILGGLGFFEQFF
CDR3nt: TGTGCCATCCTCGGGGGACTAGGGTTTTTTGAGCAGTTCTTC
d_gene: TRBD2
j_gene: TRBJ2-1
v_gene: TRBV2
abundance: many

CDR3aa: CASSQAQAPYGYTF
CDR3nt: TGTGCCAGCAGCCAAGCTCAGGCGCCCTATGGCTACACCTTC
d_gene: .
j_gene: TRBJ1-2
v_gene: TRBV14
abundance: .

CDR3aa: CASSQDGLVPGELFF
CDR3nt: TGCGCCAGCAGCCAAGATGGACTAGTCCCCGGGGAGCTGTTTTTT
d_gene: TRBD2
j_gene: TRBJ2-2
v_gene: TRBV4-1
abundance: .

CDR3aa: CASSAPQGGNSPLHF
CDR3nt: TGTGCCAGCAGCGCGCCACAGGGGGGGAATTCACCCCTCCACTTT
d_gene: TRBD1
j_gene: TRBJ1-6
v_gene: TRBV7-2
abundance: .

CDR3aa: CASSLDRAGAFREQFF
CDR3nt: TGTGCCAGCAGCTTAGATAGAGCGGGAGCGTTCAGGGAGCAGTTCTTC
d_gene: TRBD2
j_gene: TRBJ2-1
v_gene: TRBV11-2
abundance: many

CDR3aa: CASTLLGRTYNEQFF
CDR3nt: TGTGCCAGCACCCTCCTCGGGCGGACCTACAATGAGCAGTTCTTC
d_gene: .
j_gene: TRBJ2-1
v_gene: TRBV5-6
abundance: many

CDR3aa: CASSWTATNEKLFF
CDR3nt: TGTGCCAGCAGTTGGACCGCAACTAATGAAAAACTGTTTTTT
d_gene: .
j_gene: TRBJ1-4
v_gene: TRBV7-2
abundance: many

CDR3aa: CATRGDLSSRPDF
CDR3nt: TGTGCCACCAGGGGGGATCTAAGTAGCAGACCGGATTTC
d_gene: .
j_gene: TRBJ2-7
v_gene: TRBV28
abundance: many

CDR3aa: CAISYREKAEAFF
CDR3nt: TGTGCCATCAGCTACAGGGAGAAAGCTGAAGCTTTCTTT
d_gene: .
j_gene: TRBJ1-1
v_gene: TRBV10-3
abundance: many

CDR3aa: CSAPRLGREYTQYF
CDR3nt: TGCAGTGCCCCACGCCTCGGGAGGGAATATACGCAGTATTTT
d_gene: TRBD2
j_gene: TRBJ2-3
v_gene: TRBV20-1
abundance: .

CDR3aa: CSAIKRERTYEQYF
CDR3nt: TGCAGTGCGATTAAGCGGGAGCGTACCTACGAGCAGTACTTC
d_gene: TRBD2
j_gene: TRBJ2-7
v_gene: TRBV20-1
abundance: many

CDR3aa: CASSAIGGTLNEQFF
CDR3nt: TGTGCCAGCAGTGCTATCGGGGGTACGTTGAATGAGCAGTTCTTC
d_gene: .
j_gene: TRBJ2-1
v_gene: TRBV6-1
abundance: many

CDR3aa: CASSPQTSGISGELFF
CDR3nt: TGTGCCAGCAGCCCACAGACTAGCGGGATATCCGGGGAGCTGTTTTTT
d_gene: TRBD2
j_gene: TRBJ2-2
v_gene: TRBV13
abundance: .

CDR3aa: CASSSNSGLVEKLFF
CDR3nt: TGTGCCAGCAGTTCAAACTCCGGTCTGGTTGAAAAACTGTTTTTT
d_gene: .
j_gene: TRBJ1-4
v_gene: TRBV28
abundance: many

CDR3aa: CASNPGRGQGHEQYF
CDR3nt: TGTGCCAGCAATCCCGGGAGGGGGCAGGGGCACGAGCAGTACTTC
d_gene: .
j_gene: TRBJ2-7
v_gene: TRBV2
abundance: few